This T cell receptor (beta chain) was retrieved from a study of blood T cell repertoires in COVID-19 (dated by TCRdb to the early 2020s). Background for the entire study: Collaborator samples came from the United States, Italy and Spain and covered acute and convalescent phases of COVID-19. The repertoires were released in a freely available public database intended as a resource for research on the immune response to SARS-CoV-2. The sample metadata nearly always contained a de-identified subject ID, COVID-19 status, age in years and sex. The samples were drawn from two sources: the first 160 participants of the ongoing ImmuneRACE study, and 1,200 or so subjects contributed by 6 global collaborators. Deeply sampled blood TCRbeta repertoires from subjects exposed to, actively infected with, or recovered from COVID-19 were included in the dataset. The prospective study material was composed of cDNA or gDNA derived from T cells, B-cell-depleted T cells, or PBMCs. Where available, HLA class I and class II types were obtained from metadata supplied by the sample provider rather than from assay-based typing. Study-wide findings and limitations: Clinical and demographic metadata were provided uncurated, with the amount varying by source and participant.

TCRbeta CDR3 regions were amplified from genomic DNA using the immunoSEQ Assay, a bias-controlled multiplex PCR. For the original study's pipeline: Within the assay, amplification of reference gene primers was used to estimate how many nucleated cells each sample contained. To quantify the absolute abundance of each unique TCRbeta CDR3 rearrangement, sequence reads were collapsed and filtered. For each sample, productive Simpson clonality was calculated as the square root of Simpson's diversity index over productive rearrangements. In its TCRdb copy, this immuneACCESS table keeps in-frame sequences only and misses some clones. Where compared with another copy, unresolved V genes explain less than half of these, and the others have no known cause. The V and J calls and clone size are taken from that table; D and trimming were inferred from the DNA. The sample yields 350,000 to 400,000 clones; 75% to 90% were counted once. The ten most abundant clones make up 7.1% of the sample.

At one collaborating source in Seattle, patients were enrolled during active infection and were followed longitudinally through the course of disease. Collaborating institutions collected whole blood in K2EDTA tubes following their own protocols. For TCRbeta analysis, collaborators shipped samples in one of three forms: frozen whole blood, isolated PBMCs, or DNA extracted from either of those sample types. With regard to this clone: Its antigen is not yet known. Base quality data are lacking; no much larger clone is found one base away.

Germline trimming: 6 bases from V, 7 bases from J; junction bases outside gene matches: 15. For CDR1 and CDR2, the germline V gene lists SGHTA and FQGNSA. Including cysteine and phenylalanine, the CDR3 has 16 amino acids. The sequence is cut down to CDR3 DNA, 48 bases in frame from base 1. The sample was peripheral blood. The clonotype was recovered from a woman in her fifties or sixties with COVID-19, enrolled during active disease. The chain links TRBV7-2 with TRBJ1-2; the central 9 bases match TRBD1. The nucleotide sequence reads as follows: TGTGCCAGCAGTTTCGGCGGACAGGGGAGGTTTAGTGGCTACACCTTC. Its coded protein is CASSFGGQGRFSGYTF.